The clone carrying this T cell receptor beta chain was observed a few times. Its antigen is as yet unknown. Other DNA sequences within the sample encode an identical CDR3. Unmatched junction bases numbered 3, after V lost 4 bases and J lost 4 bases. CDR3 length: 13 residues. CDR1 is GTSNPN and CDR2 is SVGIG in the germline V gene (reference sequence). Sequenced by immunoSEQ multiplex PCR; TCRdb stores in-frame clones only, minus some. The sample has about 140,000 clones; approximately 77% are singletons. The sample originates from a study of cytotoxic CD8 clonotypes in ibrutinib-treated CLL. Study-level points and caveats: Sampling time points were not equivalent between sustained-remission and progressing patients. Clonotypes that were public were uncommon, and they contracted or stayed stable on treatment.

This clonotype was sampled from a human donor with chronic lymphocytic leukemia. The input for sequencing was PBMCs, taken after 12 months of ibrutinib treatment. The V and J genes are TRBV30 and TRBJ1-5; 8 bases are shared with TRBD1. The DNA for the CDR3 is TGTGCCTGGACAGGGGGCGGGAATCAGCCCCAGCATTTT. Amino acid sequence: CAWTGGGNQPQHF.